The present T cell receptor beta chain was sequenced within a study of T cells in Graves' hyperthyroidism and ophthalmopathy (dated by TCRdb to about 2019). With regard to the full study: Peripheral blood samples were taken at the time of initial diagnosis, prior to any treatment. To identify distinguishing TCR V-J signatures, a discovery cohort of around 100 patients was used, comprising roughly 45 with Graves' ophthalmopathy and 57 with stable Graves' hyperthyroidism. Prospective prediction of ophthalmopathy was tested in an independent validation cohort of 18 to 20 hyperthyroidism patients and 15 to 17 patients who later progressed to ophthalmopathy. The 75 to 100 discovery patients were randomly divided into training and test sets at a 7:3 ratio. In addition, the study compared T-cell repertoires in thyroid tissue and in blood from six Graves' hyperthyroidism patients. Once sampling was done, hyperthyroidism patients were given methimazole at a starting dose of 30 mg daily, whereas ophthalmopathy patients were given high-dose intravenous methylprednisolone. The paper reports TCR Vbeta CDR3 sequencing of 130 to 150 peripheral blood samples: 43 ophthalmopathy, over 70 hyperthyroidism and about 17 progressor patients.

TCR beta CDR3 regions were amplified from RNA transcripts. The first round of RT-PCR for the TCR CDR3 was performed with the HTBI primer set and the Qiagen OneStep RT-PCR kit. A second multiplex PCR round built the libraries, followed by size selection and purification. Libraries were sequenced paired-end with 100 bp reads on an Illumina HiSeq2000. In the original analysis: Raw data were processed with SOAPnuke, discarding reads with adapters, uncalled bases, mean Phred below 15, or no exact constant-primer or identifier match. High-quality paired reads were merged with COPE v1.2.5, and unique nucleotide sequences were defined as clonotypes. Clonotypes were aligned to IMGT TRBV, TRBD and TRBJ reference segments using MiTCR v1.1. Only V-J combinations with frequency above 0.0001, covering roughly 99% of repertoires, were analysed. A TCS score was defined as the ratio between F50 (clonal expansion) and ExV (chaos), using BLOSUM62-based TCRdist between CDR3 peptides within each V-J. Welch's t-statistics and random forest reduced 500 to 650 V-J features to 10 to 15, which were used in a naive Bayes classifier (R e1071). Thyroid-blood repertoire similarity was quantified with the Morisita-Horn index. TCRdb reprocessing: public reads trimmed at Q25 with fastp, clones called with MiXCR, in-frame beta chains kept. For every CDR3 protein sequence, its rows merge into one entry that carries the most common genes and DNA. TCRdb, not the authors, supplied the V and J calls. This sample lists nearly 750,000 distinct CDR3 sequences; under 45% were detected once. The ten largest account for less than 35% of the sample.

On this clonotype: Its antigen is still unknown. One base away there is no much larger clone; base qualities are not given.

Stable Graves' hyperthyroidism was defined as the absence of progression to ophthalmopathy over 18 months of follow-up. The hyperthyroidism patients were between 18 and 65 years old and newly diagnosed, with a disease duration of less than 2 months. Exclusion was applied to patients with uncontrolled infections, other autoimmune diseases, pregnancy or lactation. Diagnoses were based on clinical symptoms, serum thyroxine and TRAb, thyroid ultrasound and orbital computed tomography. Ficoll-Paque density gradient centrifugation was used to isolate PBMCs from approximately 10 ml of fresh peripheral blood. Total RNA was extracted using Trizol reagent, and RNA quality was assessed on an Agilent 2100 Bioanalyzer. Study-wide findings and limitations: In validation, the model predicted progression to ophthalmopathy with 65% to 71% sensitivity and 72% to 75% specificity, a median of roughly seven months before onset. No statistical method was used to set the sample size in advance, and investigators knew the group allocation. A 13 V-J signature model separated ophthalmopathy from stable hyperthyroidism, with around 88% sensitivity and 81.08% specificity in cross-validation and 80%/75% in testing. Most expanded thyroid clonotypes (frequency above 0.001) were also detected in blood, suggesting blood repertoires may reflect thyroid immune responses.

Source material: blood. The receptor comes from a woman in her thirties or forties with Graves' hyperthyroidism.

The CDR3 here reads CAINPGQGHTEAFF. The base sequence is TGTGCCATCAATCCGGGACAGGGTCACACTGAAGCTTTCTTT. The chain couples TRBV10-3 to TRBJ1-1, with 9 middle bases fitting TRBD1. V is trimmed back by 7 bases and J by 3 bases, and the junction contains 6 bases that no gene match accounts for. Looking up the germline V gene yields CDR1 ENHRY and CDR2 SYGVKD. The CDR3 goes from the cysteine to the phenylalanine over 14 residues. The read is trimmed to its CDR3 DNA, 42 bases read in frame from base 1.